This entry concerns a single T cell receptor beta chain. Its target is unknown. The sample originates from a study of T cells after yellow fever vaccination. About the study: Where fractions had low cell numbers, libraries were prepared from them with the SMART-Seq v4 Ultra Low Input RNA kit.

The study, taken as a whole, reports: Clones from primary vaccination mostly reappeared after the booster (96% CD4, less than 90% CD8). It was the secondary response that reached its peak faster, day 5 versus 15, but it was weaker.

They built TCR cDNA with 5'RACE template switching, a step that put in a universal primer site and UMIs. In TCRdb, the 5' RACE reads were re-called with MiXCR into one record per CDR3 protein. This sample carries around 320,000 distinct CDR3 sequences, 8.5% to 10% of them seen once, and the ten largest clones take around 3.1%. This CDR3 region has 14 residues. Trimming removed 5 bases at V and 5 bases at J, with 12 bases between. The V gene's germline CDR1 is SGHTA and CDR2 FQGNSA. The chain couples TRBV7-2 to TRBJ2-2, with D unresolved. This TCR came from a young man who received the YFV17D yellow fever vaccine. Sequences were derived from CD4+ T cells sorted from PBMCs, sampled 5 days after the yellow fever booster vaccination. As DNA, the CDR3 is TGTGCCAGCAGCCAGAGGTCGAGAACCGGGGAGCTGTTTTTT. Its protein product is CASSQRSRTGELFF.